Listed below are T cell receptor beta chains from one sample, sequenced in a study of metastatic and nonmetastatic thyroid tumors. TCRdb re-analyzed the PCR reads using MiXCR. Of about 15,000 clones listed, 27% are singletons. Sequencing was performed on adjacent normal tissue. These receptors all stem from a female donor with papillary thyroid cancer or a benign thyroid nodule (not recorded which). Some clones in this sample may be carry-over from other donors' samples. Both conserved end residues are part of each CDR3. The D gene is left open where the match is weak. The listing skips clone size in some rows; elsewhere it reads once, few, many or a size class.

d_gene	v_gene	abundance	j_gene	CDR3aa	CDR3nt
.	TRBV20-1	.	TRBJ2-2	CSAGRSSAGELFF	TGCAGTGCTGGGAGGTCTAGCGCCGGGGAGCTGTTTTTT
.	TRBV12-3/TRBV12-4	few	TRBJ2-2	CATKTDVTNTGELFF	TGTGCCACAAAAACGGACGTAACTAACACCGGGGAGCTGTTTTTT
.	TRBV5-1	few	TRBJ1-6	CASLPGGDSPPHF	TGCGCCAGCTTACCGGGCGGTGATTCACCCCCCCACTTT
TRBD1	TRBV7-6	.	TRBJ2-5	CASSLVSGGETQYF	TGTGCCAGCAGCTTAGTTTCAGGGGGCGAGACCCAGTACTTC
TRBD2	TRBV6-2/TRBV6-3	few	TRBJ2-3	CASSHTSGGLSTDTQYF	TGTGCCAGCAGTCACACGTCGGGAGGGCTCAGCACAGATACGCAGTATTTT
.	TRBV6-1	few	TRBJ1-4	CASTAGYSNEKLFF	TGTGCCAGCACCGCAGGGTACTCTAATGAAAAACTGTTTTTT
.	TRBV2	large	TRBJ2-6	CASRLNSGANVLTF	TGTGCCAGCCGACTGAACTCTGGGGCCAACGTCCTGACTTTC
TRBD1	TRBV6-2/TRBV6-3	.	TRBJ2-7	CASSRQGAKSAEQYF	TGTGCCAGCAGCCGACAGGGGGCGAAATCTGCCGAGCAGTACTTC
TRBD1	TRBV6-5	few	TRBJ2-2	CASSYSTGAGELFF	TGTGCCAGCAGTTACTCGACAGGGGCCGGGGAGCTGTTTTTT
.	TRBV11-2	few	TRBJ1-1	CASSSATSESPYEAFF	TGTGCCAGCAGCTCCGCAACCTCTGAGAGTCCCTATGAAGCTTTCTTT
TRBD1	TRBV7-3	few	TRBJ2-3	CASSSAGTGLTDTQYF	TGTGCCAGCAGCTCCGCCGGGACAGGGCTTACAGATACGCAGTATTTT
.	TRBV30	.	TRBJ2-7	CARGRIYEQYF	TGTGCCCGGGGACGTATCTACGAGCAGTACTTC
TRBD1	TRBV6-1	many	TRBJ2-1	CASSRTGYNEQFF	TGTGCCAGCAGTCGGACAGGGTACAATGAGCAGTTCTTC
TRBD2	TRBV11-2	.	TRBJ2-7	CASSRTSGASYEQYF	TGTGCCAGCAGCCGGACTAGCGGGGCCTCCTACGAGCAGTACTTC
.	TRBV7-2	.	TRBJ2-6	CASSLGGTGANVLTF	TGTGCCAGCAGCCTAGGGGGGACAGGGGCCAACGTCCTGACTTTC
.	TRBV20-1	many	TRBJ1-6	CSAGRTNSPLHF	TGCAGTGCCGGTAGGACCAATTCACCCCTCCACTTT
TRBD1	TRBV6-1	.	TRBJ1-5	CASVDRGSNQPQHF	TGTGCCAGCGTGGACAGGGGCAGCAATCAGCCCCAGCATTTT
.	TRBV5-6	once	TRBJ2-2	CASSLSTGELFF	TGTGCCAGCAGCTTGTCCACCGGGGAGCTGTTTTTT